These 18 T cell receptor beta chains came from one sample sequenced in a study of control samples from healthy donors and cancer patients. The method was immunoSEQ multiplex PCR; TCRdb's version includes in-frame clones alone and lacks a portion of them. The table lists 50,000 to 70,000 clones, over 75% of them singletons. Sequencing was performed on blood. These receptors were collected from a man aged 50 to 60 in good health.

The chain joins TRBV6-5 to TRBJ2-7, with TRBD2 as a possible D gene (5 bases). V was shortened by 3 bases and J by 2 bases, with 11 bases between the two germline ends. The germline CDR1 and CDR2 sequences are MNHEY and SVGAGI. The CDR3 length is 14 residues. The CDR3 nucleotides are TGTGCCAGCAGTTATAGCCGGGATACCTACGAGCAGTACTTC. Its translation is CASSYSRDTYEQYF.

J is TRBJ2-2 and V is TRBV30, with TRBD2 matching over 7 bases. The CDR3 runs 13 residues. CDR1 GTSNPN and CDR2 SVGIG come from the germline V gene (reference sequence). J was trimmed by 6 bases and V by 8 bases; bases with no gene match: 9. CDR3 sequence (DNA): TGTGCCAGGGCTGGGGGGAGGGCCGGGGAGCTGTTTTTT. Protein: CARAGGRAGELFF.

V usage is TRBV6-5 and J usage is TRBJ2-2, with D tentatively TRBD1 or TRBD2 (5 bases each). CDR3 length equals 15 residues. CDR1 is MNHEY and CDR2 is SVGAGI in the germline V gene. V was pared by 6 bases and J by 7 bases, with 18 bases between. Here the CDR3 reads CASSRSGRGDGELFF. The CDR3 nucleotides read TGTGCCAGCAGCCGCTCGGGAAGGGGCGACGGGGAGCTGTTTTTT.

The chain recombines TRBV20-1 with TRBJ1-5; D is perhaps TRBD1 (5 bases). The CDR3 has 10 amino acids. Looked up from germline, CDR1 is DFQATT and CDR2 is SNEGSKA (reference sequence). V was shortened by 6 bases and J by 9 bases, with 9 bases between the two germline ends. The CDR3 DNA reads TGCAGTGCCGGTCAGGGGCCCCAGCATTTT. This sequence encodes CSAGQGPQHF.

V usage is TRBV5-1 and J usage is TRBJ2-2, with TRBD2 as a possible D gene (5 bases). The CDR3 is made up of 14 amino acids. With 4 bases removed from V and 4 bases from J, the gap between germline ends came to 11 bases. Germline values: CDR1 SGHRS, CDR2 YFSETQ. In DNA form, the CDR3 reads TGCGCCAGCAGCGCCGGAGGAGGCACCGGGGAGCTGTTTTTT. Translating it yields CASSAGGGTGELFF.

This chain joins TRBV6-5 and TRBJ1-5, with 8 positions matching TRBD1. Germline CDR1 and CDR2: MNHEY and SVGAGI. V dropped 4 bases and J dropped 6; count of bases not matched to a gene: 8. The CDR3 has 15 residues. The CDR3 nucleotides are TGTGCCAGCAGTTCCCTTACAGGGGGTGGTCAGCCCCAGCATTTT. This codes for CASSSLTGGGQPQHF.

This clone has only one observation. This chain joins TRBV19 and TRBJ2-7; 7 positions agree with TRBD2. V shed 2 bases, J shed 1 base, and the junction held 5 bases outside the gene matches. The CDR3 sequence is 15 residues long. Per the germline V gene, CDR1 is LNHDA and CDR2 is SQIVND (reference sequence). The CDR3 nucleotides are TGTGCCAGTAGTATACTGATGGGGGGGTCCTACGAGCAGTACTTC. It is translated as CASSILMGGSYEQYF.

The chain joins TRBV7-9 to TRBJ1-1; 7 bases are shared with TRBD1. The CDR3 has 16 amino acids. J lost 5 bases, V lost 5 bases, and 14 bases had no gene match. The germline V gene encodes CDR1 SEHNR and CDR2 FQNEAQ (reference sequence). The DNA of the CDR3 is TGTGCCAGCAGCGCTACCGGGACAGCCCGGAGAACTGAAGCTTTCTTT. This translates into CASSATGTARRTEAFF.

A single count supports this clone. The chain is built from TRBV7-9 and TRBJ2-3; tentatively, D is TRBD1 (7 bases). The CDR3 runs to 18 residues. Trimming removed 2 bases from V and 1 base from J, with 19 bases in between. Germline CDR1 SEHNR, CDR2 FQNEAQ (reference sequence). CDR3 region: CASSLIPLDREGTDTQYF. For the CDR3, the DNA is TGTGCCAGCAGCTTAATTCCCCTCGACAGGGAGGGCACAGATACGCAGTATTTT.

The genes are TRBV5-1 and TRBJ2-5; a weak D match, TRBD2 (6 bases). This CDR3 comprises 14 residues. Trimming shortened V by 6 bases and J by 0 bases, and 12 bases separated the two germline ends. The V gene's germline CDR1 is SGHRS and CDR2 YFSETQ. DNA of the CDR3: TGCGCCAGCATGGTAGCGGCAGACCAAGAGACCCAGTACTTC. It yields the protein CASMVAADQETQYF. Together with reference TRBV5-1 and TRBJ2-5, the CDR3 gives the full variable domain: KAGVTQTPRYLIKTRGQQVTLSCSPISGHRSVSWYQQTPGQGLQFLFEYFSETQRNKGNFPGRFSGRQFSNSRSEMNVSTLELGDSALYLCASMVAADQETQYFGPGTRLLVL.

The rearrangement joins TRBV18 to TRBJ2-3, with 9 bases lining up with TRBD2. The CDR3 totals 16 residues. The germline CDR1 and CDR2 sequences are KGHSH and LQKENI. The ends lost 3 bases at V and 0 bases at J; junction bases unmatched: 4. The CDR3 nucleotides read TGTGCCAGCTCACCGAGGCTAGCGGGGAGCACAGATACGCAGTATTTT. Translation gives CASSPRLAGSTDTQYF.

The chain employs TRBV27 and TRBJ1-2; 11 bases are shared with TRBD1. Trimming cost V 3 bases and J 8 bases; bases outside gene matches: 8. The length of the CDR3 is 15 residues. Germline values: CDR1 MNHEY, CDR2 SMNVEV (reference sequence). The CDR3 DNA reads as TGTGCCAGCAGTTTCGGCGGGACAGGGGGACACGGCTACACCTTC. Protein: CASSFGGTGGHGYTF.

CDR3 sequence: CASRNRGPNEKLFF. The DNA for the CDR3 is TGTGCCAGCAGGAACAGGGGGCCCAATGAAAAACTGTTTTTT. V and J are TRBV28 and TRBJ1-4; TRBD1 agrees at 9 bases. The germline CDR1 and CDR2 sequences are MDHEN and SYDVKM. The CDR3 contains 14 residues. The J segment lost 5 bases and the V segment lost 6 bases, leaving 4 bases of the junction unmatched.

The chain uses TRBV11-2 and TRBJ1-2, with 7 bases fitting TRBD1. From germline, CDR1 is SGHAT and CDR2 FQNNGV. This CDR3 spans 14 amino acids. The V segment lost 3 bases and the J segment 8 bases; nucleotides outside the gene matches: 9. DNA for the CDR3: TGTGCCAGCAGCTTTGCTCAGGGGGAGGGCGGCTACACCTTC. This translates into CASSFAQGEGGYTF.

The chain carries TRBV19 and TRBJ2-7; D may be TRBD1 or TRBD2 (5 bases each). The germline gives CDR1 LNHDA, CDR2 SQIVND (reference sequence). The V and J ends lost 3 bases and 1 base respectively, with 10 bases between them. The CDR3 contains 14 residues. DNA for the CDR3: TGTGCCAGTAGTATCCGGGACGCTTCCTACGAGCAGTACTTC. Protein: CASSIRDASYEQYF.

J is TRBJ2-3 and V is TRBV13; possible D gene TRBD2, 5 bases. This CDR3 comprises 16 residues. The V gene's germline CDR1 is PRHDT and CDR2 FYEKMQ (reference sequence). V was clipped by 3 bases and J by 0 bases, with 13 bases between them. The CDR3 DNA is TGTGCCAGCAGCTTCGAGGGTTCTCCCAGCACAGATACGCAGTATTTT. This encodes CASSFEGSPSTDTQYF. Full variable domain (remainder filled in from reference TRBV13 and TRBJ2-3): AAGVIQSPRHLIKEKRETATLKCYPIPRHDTVYWYQQGPGQDPQFLISFYEKMQSDKGSIPDRFSAQQFSDYHSELNMSSLELGDSALYFCASSFEGSPSTDTQYFGPGTRLTVL.

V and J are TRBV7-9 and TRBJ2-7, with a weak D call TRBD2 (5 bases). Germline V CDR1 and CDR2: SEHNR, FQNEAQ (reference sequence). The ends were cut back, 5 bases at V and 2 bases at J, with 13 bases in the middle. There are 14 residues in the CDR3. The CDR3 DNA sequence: TGTGCCAGCAGCACTGCTAGCCCGCCCTACGAGCAGTACTTC. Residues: CASSTASPPYEQYF. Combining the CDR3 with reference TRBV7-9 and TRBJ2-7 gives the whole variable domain DTGVSQNPRHKITKRGQNVTFRCDPISEHNRLYWYRQTLGQGPEFLTYFQNEAQLEKSRLLSDRFSAERPKGSFSTLEIQRTEQGDSAMYLCASSTASPPYEQYFGPGTRLTVT.

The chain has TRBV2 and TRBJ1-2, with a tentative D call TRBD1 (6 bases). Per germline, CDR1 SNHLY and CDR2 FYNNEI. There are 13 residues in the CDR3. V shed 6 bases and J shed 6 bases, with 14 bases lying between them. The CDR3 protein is CASRPGAVDGYTF. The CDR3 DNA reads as TGTGCCAGCAGGCCGGGGGCAGTGGATGGCTACACCTTC.